Listed below are T cell receptor beta chains from one sample, sequenced in a study of T-cell reconstitution after alpha-beta-depleted transplantation in children. TCRdb re-analysed the PCR reads in MiXCR, keeping a single row per CDR3 protein. The table lists fewer than 350,000 distinct CDR3 sequences, 10% of them singletons. The specimen comprised PBMCs, sampled before TCRalphabeta/CD19-depleted stem cell transplant. The receptors here all came from a boy younger than two with acute myeloid leukemia, due to receive a stem cell transplant. Each CDR3 is given with its conserved first and last residue. The D gene is left open where the match is weak. The size entry gives how often the clone was seen (once, few, many) or a class if it is expanded.

V gene: TRBV5-5
J gene: TRBJ1-4
clone size: many
D gene: NA
CDR3 protein: CASSLAPRTNEKLFF
CDR3 DNA: TGTGCCAGCAGCTTGGCCCCCCGAACTAATGAAAAACTGTTTTTT

V gene: TRBV7-2
J gene: TRBJ2-1
clone size: few
D gene: TRBD2
CDR3 protein: CASSLSGSAYNEQFF
CDR3 DNA: TGTGCCAGCAGCCTTAGCGGGTCCGCCTACAATGAGCAGTTCTTC

V gene: TRBV7-9
J gene: TRBJ1-6
clone size: many
D gene: NA
CDR3 protein: CASSLDAGKSYNSPLHF
CDR3 DNA: TGTGCCAGCAGCTTAGATGCAGGGAAGTCCTATAATTCACCCCTCCACTTT

V gene: TRBV7-9
J gene: TRBJ1-1
clone size: many
D gene: NA
CDR3 protein: CASSSHRAEAFF
CDR3 DNA: TGTGCCAGCAGCTCTCACAGGGCTGAAGCTTTCTTT

V gene: TRBV28
J gene: TRBJ2-1
clone size: many
D gene: TRBD2
CDR3 protein: CASSFGGSEQFF
CDR3 DNA: TGTGCCAGCAGTTTTGGCGGGAGTGAGCAGTTCTTC

V gene: TRBV5-1
J gene: TRBJ2-7
clone size: many
D gene: NA
CDR3 protein: CASSLNLVTEQYF
CDR3 DNA: TGCGCCAGCAGCTTGAACCTAGTTACTGAGCAGTACTTC

V gene: TRBV11-2
J gene: TRBJ1-2
clone size: many
D gene: TRBD1
CDR3 protein: CASSTLQGGYGYTF
CDR3 DNA: TGTGCCAGCAGCACCTTACAGGGGGGCTATGGCTACACCTTC

V gene: TRBV9
J gene: TRBJ2-3
clone size: few
D gene: TRBD1
CDR3 protein: CASSVRTGREDTQYF
CDR3 DNA: TGTGCCAGCAGCGTAAGGACAGGGAGAGAAGATACGCAGTATTTT

V gene: TRBV10-3
J gene: TRBJ2-2
clone size: many
D gene: NA
CDR3 protein: CAISEPSADRFTGELFF
CDR3 DNA: TGTGCCATCAGTGAGCCGTCTGCCGACAGGTTCACCGGGGAGCTGTTTTTT

V gene: TRBV29-1
J gene: TRBJ1-2
clone size: many
D gene: NA
CDR3 protein: CSVAVRRAGLNYGYTF
CDR3 DNA: TGCAGCGTGGCAGTCCGCCGCGCGGGCCTTAACTATGGCTACACCTTC

V gene: TRBV12-3/TRBV12-4
J gene: TRBJ1-5
clone size: many
D gene: NA
CDR3 protein: CASSLERLPNQPQHF
CDR3 DNA: TGTGCCAGCAGTTTAGAGCGACTGCCCAATCAGCCCCAGCATTTT

V gene: TRBV9
J gene: TRBJ2-2
clone size: many
D gene: TRBD2
CDR3 protein: CASSVGLGLAGINGELFF
CDR3 DNA: TGTGCCAGCAGCGTAGGCCTGGGGCTAGCGGGTATTAACGGGGAGCTGTTTTTT

V gene: TRBV12-3/TRBV12-4
J gene: TRBJ2-7
clone size: many
D gene: NA
CDR3 protein: CASSFGAGAYEQYF
CDR3 DNA: TGTGCCAGCAGTTTTGGGGCAGGGGCCTACGAGCAGTACTTC